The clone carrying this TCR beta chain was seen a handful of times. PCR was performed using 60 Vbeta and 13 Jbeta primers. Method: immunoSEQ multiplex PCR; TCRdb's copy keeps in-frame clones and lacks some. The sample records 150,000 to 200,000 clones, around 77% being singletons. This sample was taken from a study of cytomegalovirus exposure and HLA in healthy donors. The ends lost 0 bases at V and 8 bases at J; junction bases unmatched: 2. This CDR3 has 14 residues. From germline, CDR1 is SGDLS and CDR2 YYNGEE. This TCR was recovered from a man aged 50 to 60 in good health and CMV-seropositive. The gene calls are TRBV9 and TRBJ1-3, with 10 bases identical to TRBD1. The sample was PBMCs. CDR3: CASSVVGTGDTIYF. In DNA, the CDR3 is TGTGCCAGCAGCGTAGTTGGGACAGGGGACACCATATATTTT.